The 31 T cell receptor beta chains below come from one sample, sequenced in a study of blood T cell repertoires in COVID-19. Here immunoSEQ multiplex PCR was the method, and the copy in TCRdb shows in-frame clones only, minus some. The sample has 200,000 or so clones, roughly 85% seen once. Material: peripheral blood. The receptor source for this set is a woman aged 25 to 45 with acute or convalescent COVID-19.

The J gene is TRBJ2-3, the V gene TRBV3-1 (or the pseudogene TRBV3-2); 14 bases align to TRBD2. There are 16 residues in the CDR3. V lost 4 bases and J lost 1; bases outside the gene matches: 1. In germline, CDR1 is LGHDT, CDR2 YNNKEL (reference sequence). The CDR3 DNA follows: TGTGCCAGCAGCCCGGGACTAGCGGGGGGCACAGATACGCAGTATTTT. Translation: CASSPGLAGGTDTQYF.

The rearrangement joins TRBV2 to TRBJ2-1, with D perhaps TRBD2 (6 bases). Trimming took off 3 bases at V and 1 base at J, with 10 bases between the two ends. Germline V gives CDR1 SNHLY, CDR2 FYNNEI. The CDR3 contains 15 residues. The CDR3 DNA sequence: TGTGCCAGCAGTGACGTTAGCGGATCCTACAATGAGCAGTTCTTC. Translated: CASSDVSGSYNEQFF.

The chain combines TRBV5-4 with TRBJ2-3, with 12 bases fitting TRBD2. There are 16 residues in the CDR3. Per the germline V gene, CDR1 is SGHNT and CDR2 is YYREEE (reference sequence). The trim removed 4 bases at V and 0 bases at J, leaving 3 bases unmatched. CDR3: CASSKGTSGSTDTQYF. CDR3 bases: TGTGCCAGCAGCAAGGGGACTAGCGGGAGCACAGATACGCAGTATTTT.

This chain connects TRBV10-3 to TRBJ1-2, with 8 bases identical to TRBD1. After removal of 8 bases from V and 8 bases from J, the junction contained 4 bases not matched to a gene. The CDR3 loop spans 11 amino acids. Germline V CDR1 and CDR2: ENHRY, SYGVKD. The DNA of the CDR3 is TGTGCCATCCTAGGGACAGGCGGCTACACCTTC. Protein product: CAILGTGGYTF.

In its sample, this clone was seen a few times. This rearrangement joins TRBV2 to TRBJ1-2; D is unclear. V was shortened by 8 bases and J by 1 base, with 17 bases between the two germline ends. Germline assignment: CDR1 SNHLY and CDR2 FYNNEI. The CDR3 has 15 amino acids. Here the CDR3 reads CASVSKTAGNYGYTF. CDR3 coding DNA: TGTGCCAGCGTAAGCAAAACAGCGGGTAACTATGGCTACACCTTC. Full variable domain (remainder filled in from reference TRBV2 and TRBJ1-2): EPEVTQTPSHQVTQMGQEVILRCVPISNHLYFYWYRQILGQKVEFLVSFYNNEISEKSEIFDDQFSVERPDGSNFTLKIRSTKLEDSAMYFCASVSKTAGNYGYTFGSGTRLTVV.

This clone was observed once. The chain recombines TRBV7-9 with TRBJ1-5; D unresolved. The CDR3 is made up of 13 amino acids. Trimming removed 6 bases at V and 5 bases at J, with 11 bases between. The V gene's germline CDR1 is SEHNR and CDR2 FQNEAQ (reference sequence). CDR3 loop: CASSSQTDQPQHF. The CDR3 DNA follows: TGTGCCAGCAGTTCCCAAACAGATCAGCCCCAGCATTTT.

Only a few counts were recorded for this clone. The chain combines TRBV19 with TRBJ1-4; the match to TRBD1 covers 7 bases. The CDR3 contains 15 residues. The V gene's germline CDR1 is LNHDA and CDR2 SQIVND (reference sequence). V trimming: 7 bases; J trimming: 7 bases; junction bases outside the gene matches: 12. Here the CDR3 reads CASTPKGGRGEKLFF. For the CDR3, the DNA is TGTGCCAGTACCCCAAAAGGGGGCCGTGGTGAAAAACTGTTTTTT.

J is TRBJ2-1 and V is TRBV28; 8 bases map to TRBD1. The V gene end was trimmed by 5 bases and the J gene end by 4 bases; junction bases not matched to a gene: 7. The CDR3 is made up of 15 amino acids. Germline V gives CDR1 MDHEN, CDR2 SYDVKM. CDR3 DNA: TGTGCCAGCAGTCGAGGGACAGGAGTTTACAATGAGCAGTTCTTC. This encodes CASSRGTGVYNEQFF.

The J gene is TRBJ1-1, the V gene TRBV30, with 7 nucleotides matching TRBD1. Germline V lookup: CDR1 GTSNPN, CDR2 SVGIG (reference sequence). The CDR3 contains 12 residues. V trimming: 2 bases; J trimming: 5 bases; junction bases outside the gene matches: 2. CDR3 coding DNA: TGTGCCTGGAGTACAGGGGTTACTGAAGCTTTCTTT. This sequence encodes CAWSTGVTEAFF.

This clone was recorded only once. The gene calls are TRBV6-6 and TRBJ1-1, with D possibly being TRBD1 (6 bases). There are 16 residues in the CDR3. V lost 2 bases and J lost 6, with 19 bases in between. The germline V gene encodes CDR1 MNHNY and CDR2 SVGAGI (reference sequence). The CDR3 coding sequence is TGTGCCAGCAGTTACCCGGCTGGGACAACCCCGCCTGAAGCTTTCTTT. This translates into CASSYPAGTTPPEAFF.

This clone was picked up a small number of times. The V gene is TRBV5-6, the J gene TRBJ2-5; D call uncertain. With 0 bases removed from V and 2 bases from J, the gap between germline ends came to 5 bases. Germline-derived CDR1 and CDR2 are SGHDT and YYEEEE. The CDR3 spans 13 residues. The CDR3 coding sequence is TGTGCCAGCAGCTTGGTCGGGCAAGAGACCCAGTACTTC. Encoded protein: CASSLVGQETQYF.

This clone has only one observation. The chain employs TRBV25-1 and TRBJ1-1; D gene unclear. Germline V gene data show CDR1 as MGHDK and CDR2 as SYGVNS. The CDR3 covers 14 residues. Trimming left V 1 base short and J 0 bases short, with 6 bases between. The CDR3 DNA sequence: TGTGCCAGCAGTGAATCGGGGATGAACACTGAAGCTTTCTTT. It yields the protein CASSESGMNTEAFF.

The V and J genes are TRBV6-5 and TRBJ1-2; TRBD1 matches at 9 bases. V lost 6 bases to trimming and J lost 4 bases; unmatched junction nucleotides: 6. This CDR3 spans 14 amino acids. Germline V gives CDR1 MNHEY, CDR2 SVGAGI. CDR3 DNA: TGTGCCAGCAGCCCAGGGACAGGGTTCTATGGCTACACCTTC. Its translation: CASSPGTGFYGYTF.

The chain is built from TRBV28 and TRBJ2-7; TRBD2 matches at 7 bases. The V segment lost 7 bases and the J segment 2 bases; nucleotides outside the gene matches: 8. Germline V CDR1 and CDR2: MDHEN, SYDVKM. The CDR3 has 14 amino acids. The chain's CDR3 is CASIVRGETYEQYF. For the CDR3, the DNA is TGTGCCAGCATCGTTCGGGGGGAAACCTACGAGCAGTACTTC.

The chain links TRBV24-1 to TRBJ1-1; D possibly corresponds to TRBD1 (5 bases). Looked up from germline, CDR1 is KGHDR and CDR2 is SFDVKD. V shed 4 bases and J shed 3 bases, with 11 bases lying between them. The CDR3 loop spans 14 amino acids. For the CDR3, the DNA is TGTGCCACCAGTGACTCGGACACTTACACTGAAGCTTTCTTT. Translation gives CATSDSDTYTEAFF.

The chain combines TRBV28 with TRBJ1-6, with a possible D match to TRBD1 (6 bases). CDR3 size: 17 residues. With 5 bases removed from V and 10 bases from J, the gap between germline ends came to 24 bases. Germline values: CDR1 MDHEN, CDR2 SYDVKM. CDR3 loop: CASSPVIGGAPGSPLHF. The DNA of the CDR3 is TGTGCCAGCAGTCCCGTCATCGGGGGGGCGCCGGGATCACCCCTCCACTTT.

This chain uses TRBV28 with TRBJ1-1; 8 bases fit TRBD1. Germline V gives CDR1 MDHEN, CDR2 SYDVKM. The CDR3 length is 14 residues. The trim removed 6 bases at V and 1 base at J, leaving 4 bases unmatched. As DNA, the CDR3 is TGTGCCAGCAGCCGGGACAGGCAGAACACTGAAGCTTTCTTT. As protein: CASSRDRQNTEAFF.

J is TRBJ2-2 and V is TRBV6-2 or TRBV6-3, with TRBD2 matching 7 bases. Trimming took 4 bases from V and 7 from J; bases not matched to a gene: 15. This CDR3 spans 17 amino acids. Germline CDR1 MNHEY, CDR2 SVGEGT. The CDR3 loop reads CASSSPTTGGPVGELFF. The DNA of the CDR3 is TGTGCCAGCAGTTCACCCACAACGGGAGGCCCCGTCGGGGAGCTGTTTTTT.

The rearrangement uses TRBV11-2 and TRBJ2-5, with D possibly TRBD2 on 5 matching bases. This CDR3 comprises 16 residues. With 0 bases removed from V and 5 bases from J, the gap between germline ends came to 16 bases. Germline V gene lookup returns CDR1 SGHAT and CDR2 FQNNGV. For the CDR3, the DNA is TGTGCCAGCAGCTTAGAATTATCGGGGAACGGGGAGACCCAGTACTTC. Translation gives CASSLELSGNGETQYF.

This clone appeared once. This chain uses TRBV12-3 or TRBV12-4 with TRBJ1-1, with a tentative D call TRBD1 (5 bases). The CDR3 is 12 residues long. With 1 base removed from V and 5 bases from J, the gap between germline ends came to 5 bases. The CDR3 region is CASSLEGTEAFF. The CDR3, as DNA: TGTGCCAGCAGTTTAGAGGGGACTGAAGCTTTCTTT.

The chain uses TRBV28 and TRBJ2-3; perhaps TRBD2 as D (5 bases). From germline, CDR1 is MDHEN and CDR2 SYDVKM. This CDR3 contains 14 residues. V shed 8 bases and J shed 4 bases, with 16 bases lying between them. The chain's CDR3 is CASGSGPRADTQYF. The CDR3 nucleotides read TGTGCCAGCGGGAGCGGACCGCGGGCAGATACGCAGTATTTT.

The gene calls are TRBV30 and TRBJ1-6; the match to TRBD1 covers 7 bases. The germline CDR1 and CDR2 sequences are GTSNPN and SVGIG (reference sequence). The CDR3 runs to 12 residues. V lost 5 bases and J lost 9; bases outside the gene matches: 4. The CDR3 is CAWDRVSSPLHF. The DNA for the CDR3 is TGTGCCTGGGACAGGGTGAGTTCACCCCTCCACTTT.

The V call is TRBV27, the J call TRBJ2-2, with D unclear. Trimming pared 2 bases from V and 6 bases from J, leaving 10 bases between. The CDR3 loop spans 14 amino acids. CDR1 and CDR2 from the germline V gene are MNHEY and SMNVEV (reference sequence). CDR3 DNA sequence: TGTGCCAGCAGTTTAGGTTTTGGAGCCGGGGAGCTGTTTTTT. Translated, it gives CASSLGFGAGELFF.

The gene calls are TRBV19 and TRBJ1-4; tentatively, D is TRBD1 (6 bases). There are 14 residues in the CDR3. V was pared by 5 bases and J by 2 bases, with 9 bases between. The germline gives CDR1 LNHDA, CDR2 SQIVND (reference sequence). The CDR3 DNA reads TGTGCCAGTAGTCCAACAGGGACTAATGAAAAACTGTTTTTT. Its protein product is CASSPTGTNEKLFF.

V gene TRBV10-3 combines with J gene TRBJ1-1; 7 bases are shared with TRBD1. Germline V CDR1 and CDR2: ENHRY, SYGVKD. There are 15 residues in the CDR3. With V trimmed by 6 bases and J by 4 bases, 11 bases remained unmatched. The CDR3 nucleotides read TGTGCCATCAGGCAAGACAGGGATCGGGGCACTGAAGCTTTCTTT. The encoded protein is CAIRQDRDRGTEAFF.

The genes are TRBV6-1 and TRBJ2-2; perhaps TRBD1 as D (6 bases). Germline V gene lookup returns CDR1 MNHNS and CDR2 SASEGT. Trimming stripped 2 bases from V and 7 bases from J, with 8 bases between. The CDR3 runs to 13 residues. For the CDR3, the DNA is TGTGCCAGCAGTGAACAGGGGAACGGGGAGCTGTTTTTT. Amino acids: CASSEQGNGELFF.

The V and J genes are TRBV7-2 and TRBJ2-3; D is perhaps TRBD1 (6 bases). Looked up from germline, CDR1 is SGHTA and CDR2 is FQGNSA. The CDR3 sequence is 14 residues long. V was cut by 7 bases and J by 5 bases, with 16 bases left in between. The CDR3 region is CASTPAQGVDTQYF. The CDR3 DNA follows: TGTGCCAGCACCCCGGCACAGGGTGTAGATACGCAGTATTTT.

The CDR3: CASSPRGASSYNEQFF. Written as DNA, the CDR3 is TGTGCCAGCAGCCCAAGAGGAGCGAGCTCCTACAATGAGCAGTTCTTC. The V gene is TRBV3-1 (or the pseudogene TRBV3-2), the J gene TRBJ2-1; D uncertain. Trimming took off 4 bases at V and 0 bases at J, with 13 bases between the two ends. CDR1 and CDR2 (germline): LGHDT, YNNKEL (reference sequence). This CDR3 has 16 residues.

The chain employs TRBV6-2 or TRBV6-3 and TRBJ2-7, with 9 bases identical to TRBD2. This CDR3 spans 16 amino acids. CDR1 MNHEY and CDR2 SVGEGT come from the germline V gene. V gave up 1 base and J gave up 4 bases; unmatched junction bases: 8. The CDR3 region is CASSYYGTSLSYEQYF. CDR3 coding DNA: TGTGCCAGCAGTTACTATGGGACTAGCCTATCTTACGAGCAGTACTTC.

This clone was recorded once. V gene TRBV6-5 combines with J gene TRBJ1-5; the D is unclear. This CDR3 has 13 amino acids. The V end was cut by 7 bases, the J end by 8 bases, with 15 bases between. Germline CDR1 and CDR2: MNHEY and SVGAGI. The CDR3 here is CASTLREGKPQHF. CDR3 DNA sequence: TGTGCCAGCACCCTGAGGGAAGGGAAGCCCCAGCATTTT.

This clone was picked up a small number of times. V and J are TRBV11-2 and TRBJ2-3; D is unclear. The CDR3 has 14 residues. Trimming left V 10 bases short and J 0 bases short, with 14 bases between. From germline, CDR1 is SGHAT and CDR2 FQNNGV. The CDR3, as DNA: TGTGCCACTACGACTGTTTCTAGCACAGATACGCAGTATTTT. This encodes CATTTVSSTDTQYF. Full variable domain (rest looked up from reference TRBV11-2 and TRBJ2-3): EAGVAQSPRYKIIEKRQSVAFWCNPISGHATLYWYQQILGQGPKLLIQFQNNGVVDDSQLPKDRFSAERLKGVDSTLKIQPAKLEDSAVYLCATTTVSSTDTQYFGPGTRLTVL.